Included here is one T cell receptor (beta chain) sequence, with context. Its antigen remains unknown. The data derive from a study of OX40 agonist ivuxolimab in advanced cancers. Background on the study: Age averaged around 60 years (range about 20 to 80), and approximately 80% were male. In three patients, partial responses were observed, one with hepatocellular carcinoma and two with cutaneous melanoma.

Produced via immunoSEQ multiplex PCR; TCRdb's table is partial and in-frame only. The repertoire holds over 40,000 clones, with 70% to 90% as singletons. Findings and caveats of the study: Fewer expanded clones were found on average in CD4+ than in CD8+ T cells.

V gave up 3 bases and J gave up 1 base, with 30 bases separating them. CDR1 GTSNPN and CDR2 SVGIG come from the germline V gene (reference sequence). This CDR3 has 20 residues. The starting material was CD4+ or CD8+ T cells sorted from blood, obtained in a trial of the OX40 agonist ivuxolimab. The clonotype was recovered from an adult with an advanced solid tumor such as melanoma, head and neck, liver or kidney cancer. The rearrangement joins TRBV30 to TRBJ1-1, with D perhaps TRBD1 (6 bases). CDR3 sequence reads: CAWRQVGYGTWTAGNTEAFF. CDR3 bases: TGTGCCTGGAGACAGGTGGGGTACGGTACTTGGACAGCCGGGAACACTGAAGCTTTCTTT.